These 10 T cell receptor beta chains were sequenced from one sample in a study of blood T cells in healthy people across ages. The use of a sample-barcoded 5' primer and a J-beta primer mix characterized a second PCR of roughly 7 to 11 cycles. TCRdb itself ran the 5' RACE reads through MiXCR, one entry per CDR3 protein. Here the sample spans about 540,000 distinct CDR3 sequences, about 25% being singletons. This sample was shared with a second study, whose subject was T cells of mothers and their children.

Sequenced input: blood. The receptor source for this set is a boy aged 5-17 years in good health.

This chain uses TRBV12-3 or TRBV12-4 with TRBJ1-5; D unresolved. The CDR3 length is 13 residues. V was shortened by 2 bases and J by 5 bases, with 7 bases between the two germline ends. DNA for the CDR3: TGTGCCAGCAGTTTACTACGAGATCAGCCCCAGCATTTT. It translates to CASSLLRDQPQHF.

J is TRBJ2-5 and V is TRBV29-1; TRBD2 matches at 10 bases. V trimming: 6 bases; J trimming: 4 bases; junction bases outside the gene matches: 5. The CDR3 sequence is 13 residues long. The germline V gene encodes CDR1 SQVTM and CDR2 ANQGSEA. CDR3 protein: CSVLLAGVETQYF. The CDR3 DNA reads as TGCAGCGTCCTTCTAGCGGGAGTAGAGACCCAGTACTTC.

V usage is TRBV7-2 and J usage is TRBJ2-1; TRBD1 is a possible D gene (5 bases). CDR3 length: 15 residues. Deletions cut 4 bases from V and 2 bases from J, with 12 bases between. CDR1 SGHTA and CDR2 FQGNSA come from the germline V gene. Written as DNA, the CDR3 is TGTGCCAGCAGCTCAGCAGGGTTAACCTACAATGAGCAGTTCTTC. Amino acids: CASSSAGLTYNEQFF.

The gene calls are TRBV12-3 or TRBV12-4 and TRBJ1-4, with TRBD1 matching over 10 bases. The CDR3 runs to 15 residues. Unmatched junction bases numbered 8, after V lost 5 bases and J lost 8 bases. CDR3: CASSIDRGLREKLFF. In nucleotides, the CDR3 is TGTGCCAGCAGTATTGACAGGGGGCTGAGGGAAAAACTGTTTTTT.

This clonotype has just a few counts. The rearrangement uses TRBV3-1 and TRBJ2-1; a possible D gene is TRBD1 (6 bases). TRBJ2-7 matches the DNA end more closely, so the J call is doubtful. Germline loops: CDR1 LGHDT, CDR2 YNNKEL (reference sequence). CDR3 length equals 15 residues. Written as DNA, the CDR3 is TGTGCCAGCAGCTCCTACCGGGACATGGTCTACGAGCAGTACTTC. Amino acid sequence: CASSSYRDMVYEQYF.

This chain uses TRBV10-3 with TRBJ2-7, with a tentative D call TRBD1 (7 bases). Deletions cut 2 bases from V and 2 bases from J, with 13 bases between. The CDR3 consists of 15 residues. From germline, CDR1 is ENHRY and CDR2 SYGVKD. The CDR3 protein is CAISEEGRGAYEQYF. CDR3 coding DNA: TGTGCCATCAGTGAGGAGGGCAGGGGGGCCTACGAGCAGTACTTC.

The chain is built from TRBV9 and TRBJ2-1; 8 nucleotides line up with TRBD2. Germline CDR1 is SGDLS and CDR2 is YYNGEE. With V trimmed by 0 bases and J by 9 bases, 14 bases remained unmatched. The CDR3 has 17 residues. CDR3 sequence reads: CASSVADSGAKGGEQFF. Here the CDR3 DNA reads TGTGCCAGCAGCGTAGCTGATAGCGGGGCCAAAGGGGGTGAGCAGTTCTTC.

The rearrangement uses TRBV10-3 and TRBJ2-7; 11 bases are shared with TRBD2. Trimming took 4 bases from V and 3 from J; bases not matched to a gene: 5. The CDR3 runs to 15 residues. CDR1 and CDR2 from the germline V gene are ENHRY and SYGVKD. The CDR3 protein is CAISGELAGDYEQYF. CDR3 in DNA: TGTGCCATCAGTGGGGAACTAGCGGGGGACTACGAGCAGTACTTC.

Details on this clonotype: A read error may produce the germline difference seen at one junction end. V gene TRBV4-1 combines with J gene TRBJ1-2; no firm D call. The V gene's germline CDR1 is MGHRA and CDR2 YSYEKL. The CDR3 contains 14 residues. The CDR3 coding sequence is TGCGCTAGCAGCCCCCCGGAGGGAACCTATGGCTACACCTTC. Its translation: CASSPPEGTYGYTF.

This clonotype was observed a few times. J is TRBJ1-1 and V is TRBV20-1; D not resolved. The CDR3 runs to 15 residues. The ends were cut back, 1 base at V and 4 bases at J, with 16 bases in the middle. The germline CDR1 and CDR2 sequences are DFQATT and SNEGSKA (reference sequence). CDR3 residues: CSARGRAPGITEAFF. The CDR3 DNA reads as TGCAGTGCTAGAGGACGAGCCCCGGGGATCACTGAAGCTTTCTTT.